The rows below give T cell receptor beta chains drawn from one sample of a study of T-cell reconstitution after alpha-beta-depleted transplantation in children. TCRdb independently ran MiXCR on the PCR reads; one entry per CDR3 protein. Of approximately 230,000 distinct CDR3 sequences in the sample, roughly a quarter were seen once. This material consisted of PBMCs, mostly from graft donor cells, taken 360 days after TCRalphabeta/CD19-depleted stem cell transplant. These receptors all come from a female patient aged 2-9 years who had a stem cell transplant for congenital amegakaryocytic thrombocytopenia, so the T cells may come from the graft donor. Each CDR3 is given with its conserved first and last residue. Fields, in order: clone size, D gene, V gene, J gene, CDR3 protein, CDR3 DNA. The D gene is left open where the match is weak. Where a row states a size, it is once, few, many or the class of an expanded clone; other rows omit it.

clone size: few
D gene: -
V gene: TRBV4-1
J gene: TRBJ2-1
CDR3 protein: CASSTGLGEQFF
CDR3 DNA: TGCGCCAGCAGCACCGGGCTGGGGGAGCAGTTCTTC

clone size: -
D gene: -
V gene: TRBV4-1
J gene: TRBJ2-1
CDR3 protein: CASSYPTGFDEQFF
CDR3 DNA: TGCGCCAGCAGCTATCCCACAGGGTTCGATGAGCAGTTCTTC

clone size: few
D gene: -
V gene: TRBV4-3
J gene: TRBJ2-2
CDR3 protein: CASSQEQVWNGELFF
CDR3 DNA: TGCGCCAGCAGCCAAGAACAGGTTTGGAACGGGGAGCTGTTTTTT

clone size: few
D gene: -
V gene: TRBV20-1
J gene: TRBJ1-5
CDR3 protein: CSARVGGASNQPQHF
CDR3 DNA: TGCAGTGCTAGAGTAGGGGGGGCGAGCAATCAGCCCCAGCATTTT

clone size: -
D gene: TRBD1
V gene: TRBV6-5
J gene: TRBJ1-1
CDR3 protein: CASCREEGAVNTEAFF
CDR3 DNA: TGTGCCAGCTGTCGGGAGGAGGGGGCGGTGAACACTGAAGCTTTCTTT

clone size: many
D gene: -
V gene: TRBV4-1
J gene: TRBJ2-1
CDR3 protein: CASSHPGSYNEQFF
CDR3 DNA: TGCGCCAGCAGCCACCCCGGCTCCTACAATGAGCAGTTCTTC

clone size: -
D gene: -
V gene: TRBV4-1
J gene: TRBJ1-2
CDR3 protein: CASSQVAEEGLYGYTF
CDR3 DNA: TGCGCCAGCAGCCAAGTGGCAGAAGAAGGACTCTATGGCTACACCTTC

clone size: few
D gene: -
V gene: TRBV11-2
J gene: TRBJ2-1
CDR3 protein: CASSLIQNNEQFF
CDR3 DNA: TGTGCCAGCAGCTTAATCCAAAACAATGAGCAGTTCTTC

clone size: few
D gene: TRBD1
V gene: TRBV5-5
J gene: TRBJ2-3
CDR3 protein: CASSRQGSPDTQYF
CDR3 DNA: TGTGCCAGCAGCAGACAGGGGAGTCCAGATACGCAGTATTTT

clone size: -
D gene: TRBD2
V gene: TRBV20-1
J gene: TRBJ2-7
CDR3 protein: CSASGLAGFLYEQYF
CDR3 DNA: TGCAGTGCTAGCGGGCTAGCGGGGTTCCTTTACGAGCAGTACTTC

clone size: -
D gene: TRBD2
V gene: TRBV24-1
J gene: TRBJ2-1
CDR3 protein: CATSDFPSGAYNEQFF
CDR3 DNA: TGTGCCACCAGTGATTTCCCTAGCGGCGCCTACAATGAGCAGTTCTTC

clone size: -
D gene: -
V gene: TRBV9
J gene: TRBJ2-2
CDR3 protein: CASSVVDGTGELFF
CDR3 DNA: TGTGCCAGCAGCGTAGTGGATGGCACCGGGGAGCTGTTTTTT

clone size: many
D gene: -
V gene: TRBV14
J gene: TRBJ2-4
CDR3 protein: CASSQGQTLNIQYF
CDR3 DNA: TGTGCCAGCAGCCAAGGGCAGACACTCAACATTCAGTACTTC

clone size: few
D gene: TRBD1
V gene: TRBV29-1
J gene: TRBJ2-1
CDR3 protein: CSGQDRRIGDEQFF
CDR3 DNA: TGCAGCGGCCAGGACAGGAGAATAGGCGATGAGCAGTTCTTC

clone size: few
D gene: -
V gene: TRBV29-1
J gene: TRBJ2-5
CDR3 protein: CSVETQTQYF
CDR3 DNA: TGCAGCGTTGAAACCCAGACCCAGTACTTC

clone size: few
D gene: TRBD1
V gene: TRBV3-1
J gene: TRBJ1-1
CDR3 protein: CASSLTPGGWNTEAFF
CDR3 DNA: TGTGCCAGCAGCCTTACCCCAGGGGGCTGGAACACTGAAGCTTTCTTT

clone size: -
D gene: TRBD2
V gene: TRBV7-2
J gene: TRBJ2-1
CDR3 protein: CASSTSGYYNEQFF
CDR3 DNA: TGTGCCAGCAGTACTAGCGGGTATTACAATGAGCAGTTCTTC

clone size: few
D gene: TRBD2
V gene: TRBV28
J gene: TRBJ2-1
CDR3 protein: CASSLLLAGANNEQFF
CDR3 DNA: TGTGCCAGCAGTCTCCTACTAGCGGGAGCGAACAATGAGCAGTTCTTC

clone size: few
D gene: TRBD2
V gene: TRBV20-1
J gene: TRBJ2-1
CDR3 protein: CSAITRLARNNEQFF
CDR3 DNA: TGCAGTGCTATTACCAGACTAGCGAGAAACAATGAGCAGTTCTTC

clone size: few
D gene: -
V gene: TRBV4-2
J gene: TRBJ1-3
CDR3 protein: CASSQEGKSSGNTIYF
CDR3 DNA: TGTGCCAGCAGCCAAGAAGGGAAAAGCTCTGGAAACACCATATATTTT

clone size: -
D gene: TRBD1
V gene: TRBV15
J gene: TRBJ2-2
CDR3 protein: CATSRERQGKTGELFF
CDR3 DNA: TGTGCCACCAGCAGAGAGAGACAGGGCAAGACCGGGGAGCTGTTTTTT

clone size: -
D gene: TRBD2
V gene: TRBV6-2/TRBV6-3
J gene: TRBJ2-5
CDR3 protein: CASSSGGAWETQYF
CDR3 DNA: TGTGCCAGCAGTTCCGGGGGGGCCTGGGAGACCCAGTACTTC

clone size: once
D gene: -
V gene: TRBV7-3
J gene: TRBJ2-1
CDR3 protein: CASSLNGAQSYNEQFF
CDR3 DNA: TGTGCCAGCAGCTTAAACGGGGCTCAGTCCTACAATGAGCAGTTCTTC